Listed below are T cell receptor beta chains from one sample, sequenced in a study of cytomegalovirus exposure and HLA in healthy donors. Only in-frame clones appear in the TCRdb table, and some are missing; sequencing was by immunoSEQ multiplex PCR. The profile shows about 160,000 clones, roughly four fifths of them singletons. Material: PBMCs. The receptor set was obtained from a man aged 55 to 70 in good health and CMV-seronegative. Both conserved end residues are part of each CDR3.

V	J	CDR3
TRBV11-2	TRBJ2-1	CASSLEGAGEQFF
TRBV15	TRBJ1-1	CATSRDARGGTEAFF
TRBV11-3	TRBJ2-2	CASSSHSGRITGELFF
TRBV21-1	TRBJ2-7	CASSKAGVDEQYF
TRBV28	TRBJ1-1	CASHSQGRNTEAFF
TRBV5-4	TRBJ2-1	CASSQGGSGRAEQFF
TRBV7-2	TRBJ2-1	CASSLSSVYNEQFF
TRBV19	TRBJ1-2	CASSEHTPGANYGYTF
TRBV7-2	TRBJ1-1	CASTEGVATEAFF
TRBV7-3	TRBJ2-1	CASSMTSGPYNEQFF
TRBV11-2	TRBJ1-2	CASSPGQGIKRNYGYTF
TRBV6-1	TRBJ2-1	CASRTDRGSYNEQFF
TRBV7-6	TRBJ2-5	CASSLVDSIQETQYF
TRBV6-5	TRBJ1-6	CASSSSDSPLHF